One T cell receptor beta chain is described in this entry. The antigen is not known. These data originate in a study of T cell responses to AZD1222 COVID-19 vaccine. Study-level findings and limits: Donors were mostly white British, more females; clonal diversity possibly underestimated.

This CDR3 spans 14 amino acids. The V end was cut by 1 base, the J end by 0 bases, with 4 bases between. Germline V gene sequence: CDR1 SGHTA, CDR2 FQGNSA. TCRdb's table, derived via immunoSEQ multiplex PCR, lists solely in-frame clones and lacks some. The table has roughly 92,000 clones, around 90% seen once; the top ten hold 5%. It was second doses at about 4 or about 12 weeks that were pooled. The chain is built from TRBV7-2 and TRBJ1-3; D gene uncertain. The sequenced sample was peripheral blood, obtained 28 days after the second AZD1222 dose. This TCR derives from an adult who received the AZD1222 COVID-19 vaccine. CDR3 sequence: CASSLVPSGNTIYF. CDR3 nucleotides: TGTGCCAGCAGCTTAGTGCCCTCTGGAAACACCATATATTTT. Full variable domain (missing parts from reference TRBV7-2 and TRBJ1-3): GAGVSQSPSNKVTEKGKDVELRCDPISGHTALYWYRQSLGQGLEFLIYFQGNSAPDKSGLPSDRFSAERTGGSVSTLTIQRTQQEDSAVYLCASSLVPSGNTIYFGEGSWLTVV.